The rows below give T cell receptor beta chains drawn from one sample of a study of blood T cell repertoires in COVID-19. Method: immunoSEQ multiplex PCR; TCRdb's copy keeps in-frame clones and lacks some. In the table there are around 76,000 clones, around 90% of which are singletons. Sequenced: peripheral blood. The source is a human donor in a cohort sampled during active COVID-19. The conserved cysteine and the conserved F or W are not part of the CDR3 here. Fields, in order: J gene, clone size, V gene, CDR3 protein. Size is omitted from some rows. Given values are once, few, many or a class for expanded clones.

J gene: TRBJ2-7; clone size: -; V gene: TRBV7-8; CDR3 protein: ASRRITGNEQY
J gene: TRBJ1-1; clone size: -; V gene: TRBV5-1; CDR3 protein: ASSSGQRGTEAF
J gene: TRBJ2-1; clone size: -; V gene: TRBV7-3; CDR3 protein: ASGYGGGTYNEQF
J gene: TRBJ1-5; clone size: few; V gene: TRBV7-6; CDR3 protein: ASSHLRDRGSYSNQPQH
J gene: TRBJ1-2; clone size: once; V gene: TRBV4-3; CDR3 protein: ASSQGPGSFNYGYT
J gene: TRBJ2-3; clone size: -; V gene: TRBV4-3; CDR3 protein: ASSRRGQGGDTQY
J gene: TRBJ1-1; clone size: -; V gene: TRBV19; CDR3 protein: ASSSRQVSEAF
J gene: TRBJ1-2; clone size: -; V gene: TRBV4-1; CDR3 protein: ASSQDGQGGGYT
J gene: TRBJ2-5; clone size: -; V gene: TRBV27; CDR3 protein: ASSFQRGGLETQY
J gene: TRBJ1-1; clone size: -; V gene: TRBV18; CDR3 protein: ASSPQDSPNTEAF
J gene: TRBJ1-4; clone size: -; V gene: TRBV10-1; CDR3 protein: ASSPYRDSQKLF
J gene: TRBJ1-2; clone size: once; V gene: TRBV10-3; CDR3 protein: AISVRDTNNYGYT
J gene: TRBJ1-2; clone size: -; V gene: TRBV29-1; CDR3 protein: SASGQGYGYT
J gene: TRBJ2-7; clone size: -; V gene: TRBV3-1/TRBV3-2; CDR3 protein: ASSQGIARGYEQY
J gene: TRBJ2-7; clone size: -; V gene: TRBV19; CDR3 protein: ASSPRQGLIYEQY
J gene: TRBJ2-1; clone size: -; V gene: TRBV3-1/TRBV3-2; CDR3 protein: ASSLAGGPGEQF
J gene: TRBJ1-2; clone size: -; V gene: TRBV7-8; CDR3 protein: ASSGSSNYGYT
J gene: TRBJ2-3; clone size: -; V gene: TRBV7-3; CDR3 protein: ASSPGLSTDTQY
J gene: TRBJ2-5; clone size: -; V gene: TRBV7-2; CDR3 protein: ASNNGGAQETQY
J gene: TRBJ1-6; clone size: few; V gene: TRBV6-2/TRBV6-3; CDR3 protein: ASSYLDRGSPLH
J gene: TRBJ2-2; clone size: -; V gene: TRBV5-4; CDR3 protein: ASSLETGGFGELF
J gene: TRBJ2-5; clone size: -; V gene: TRBV5-4; CDR3 protein: ASSPDRVRETQY
J gene: TRBJ1-2; clone size: -; V gene: TRBV5-1; CDR3 protein: ASSLGTETNYGYT
J gene: TRBJ2-3; clone size: -; V gene: TRBV6-5; CDR3 protein: ASMGTSGIDTQY
J gene: TRBJ1-2; clone size: -; V gene: TRBV7-2; CDR3 protein: ASSSYGQGAYGYT
J gene: TRBJ1-2; clone size: -; V gene: TRBV14; CDR3 protein: ASSQVGGDGYT
J gene: TRBJ1-1; clone size: -; V gene: TRBV5-6; CDR3 protein: ASSLIQNEAF
J gene: TRBJ1-6; clone size: -; V gene: TRBV14; CDR3 protein: ASSHNDVSSYNSPLH
J gene: TRBJ1-4; clone size: -; V gene: TRBV7-4; CDR3 protein: ASSPADHRDRGTNEKLF
J gene: TRBJ2-5; clone size: -; V gene: TRBV6-5; CDR3 protein: ASSYGQGQTQY
J gene: TRBJ1-1; clone size: -; V gene: TRBV7-9; CDR3 protein: ASSMQGDTEAF
J gene: TRBJ1-3; clone size: -; V gene: TRBV11-2; CDR3 protein: ASSSGGSGNTIY
J gene: TRBJ2-1; clone size: -; V gene: TRBV18; CDR3 protein: ASSPGRNSYNEQF
J gene: TRBJ1-1; clone size: -; V gene: TRBV4-3; CDR3 protein: ASSQDQGGGTEAF
J gene: TRBJ1-1; clone size: -; V gene: TRBV6-6; CDR3 protein: ASSYRGKSEAF
J gene: TRBJ2-5; clone size: -; V gene: TRBV21-1; CDR3 protein: ASSPQIRDRSQETQY
J gene: TRBJ1-4; clone size: -; V gene: TRBV5-8; CDR3 protein: ASSLGREYEKLF
J gene: TRBJ2-5; clone size: -; V gene: TRBV10-2; CDR3 protein: ASSHGHGSSETQY
J gene: TRBJ1-4; clone size: -; V gene: TRBV18; CDR3 protein: ASSPRTIIANEKLF
J gene: TRBJ1-6; clone size: once; V gene: TRBV6-5; CDR3 protein: ASSQNSYGSPLH
J gene: TRBJ2-3; clone size: -; V gene: TRBV7-9; CDR3 protein: ASSSGRDTDTQY
J gene: TRBJ2-7; clone size: -; V gene: TRBV2; CDR3 protein: ASSAQGESYEQY